These 25 T cell receptor beta chains were sequenced from one sample in a study of cytomegalovirus exposure and HLA in healthy donors (dated by TCRdb to between 2016 and 2019). The library was built by means of the immunoSEQ multiplex PCR assay. The multiplex PCR relied on a mix of 60 forward primers for TCR Vbeta segments and 13 reverse primers for TCR Jbeta segments. TCRdb carries this immuneACCESS record with in-frame sequences only. Its versions omit some clonotypes, under half of them owing to an unresolved V gene in the studies checked, with the rest unexplained. In all, the sample holds approximately 190,000 clones, and roughly 80% of those were seen once. In total, the top ten clones hold around 5.9% of the sample. The sequenced sample was PBMCs. Source of these receptors: a woman in her thirties in good health and CMV-seropositive.

The J gene is TRBJ1-2, the V gene TRBV4-3; maybe TRBD1 (5 bases). CDR1 and CDR2 from the germline V gene are LGHNA and YSLEER. V was shortened by 0 bases and J by 1 base, with 12 bases between the two germline ends. There are 16 residues in the CDR3. The CDR3 nucleotides are TGCGCCAGCAGCCAAGAGTTACGGGGGGTTAACTATGGCTACACCTTC. Translating gives CASSQELRGVNYGYTF.

The chain combines TRBV10-3 with TRBJ2-1; D not certain. The CDR3 contains 12 residues. V was trimmed by 4 bases and J by 10 bases, leaving 11 bases between them. Germline CDR1 and CDR2: ENHRY and SYGVKD. The CDR3 coding sequence is TGTGCCATCAGTGCGCGACATGGCGAGCAGTTCTTC. This sequence encodes CAISARHGEQFF.

The chain uses TRBV27 and TRBJ2-7, with 8 bases that match TRBD1. Germline values: CDR1 MNHEY, CDR2 SMNVEV (reference sequence). This CDR3 is built from 15 residues. Trimming cost V 6 bases and J 3 bases; bases outside gene matches: 10. The CDR3 loop is CASRGTGLPVYEQYF. The CDR3 bases are TGTGCCAGCAGGGGGACAGGATTACCTGTCTACGAGCAGTACTTC.

The chain uses TRBV14 and TRBJ2-2; D might be TRBD2 (7 bases). CDR1 and CDR2 from the germline V gene are SGHDN and FVKESK. CDR3 length equals 16 residues. V gave up 4 bases and J gave up 0 bases, with 12 bases separating them. The chain's CDR3 is CASSLSGDTNTGELFF. The CDR3 nucleotides read TGTGCCAGCAGCCTCAGCGGGGACACGAACACCGGGGAGCTGTTTTTT. The entire variable domain, with the rest obtained from reference TRBV14 and TRBJ2-2, is as follows: EAGVTQFPSHSVIEKGQTVTLRCDPISGHDNLYWYRRVMGKEIKFLLHFVKESKQDESGMPNNRFLAERTGGTYSTLKVQPAELEDSGVYFCASSLSGDTNTGELFFGEGSRLTVL.

This chain connects TRBV15 to TRBJ1-5; D is perhaps TRBD1 (5 bases). The CDR3 loop spans 16 amino acids. Germline V gene sequence: CDR1 LNHNV, CDR2 YYDKDF (reference sequence). Trimming shortened V by 0 bases and J by 1 base, and 10 bases separated the two germline ends. CDR3 nucleotide sequence: TGTGCCACCAGCAGAGATAGAGGACAAAGCAATCAGCCCCAGCATTTT. Protein product: CATSRDRGQSNQPQHF.

This clone was counted a single time. The chain recombines TRBV28 with TRBJ1-1, with D possibly matching TRBD1 (5 bases). The CDR3 length is 16 residues. Trimming stripped 5 bases from V and 1 base from J, with 17 bases between. In germline, CDR1 is MDHEN, CDR2 SYDVKM. The CDR3 region has the DNA TGTGCCAGCAGTCCCCAGGGAGGAGTATGGAACACTGAAGCTTTCTTT. Its protein is CASSPQGGVWNTEAFF.

This CDR3 is CASARGAGELFF. In DNA, the CDR3 is TGTGCTAGTGCCAGGGGGGCCGGGGAGCTGTTTTTT. The rearrangement joins TRBV12-5 to TRBJ2-2; D may be TRBD1 (7 bases). CDR1 is LGHNT and CDR2 is FRNRAP in the germline V gene. V was pared by 7 bases and J by 6 bases, with 9 bases between. This CDR3 is 12 amino acids long.

J is TRBJ1-1 and V is TRBV7-9; D is undetermined. Trimming removed 5 bases at V and 0 bases at J, with 13 bases between. Germline CDR1 SEHNR, CDR2 FQNEAQ (reference sequence). CDR3 length: 15 residues. DNA of the CDR3: TGTGCCAGCAGCCCGATGACTGGTATGAACACTGAAGCTTTCTTT. Amino acid sequence: CASSPMTGMNTEAFF. The full variable domain, completed using reference TRBV7-9 and TRBJ1-1, is DTGVSQNPRHKITKRGQNVTFRCDPISEHNRLYWYRQTLGQGPEFLTYFQNEAQLEKSRLLSDRFSAERPKGSFSTLEIQRTEQGDSAMYLCASSPMTGMNTEAFFGQGTRLTVV.

The chain links TRBV27 to TRBJ1-5, with 7 bases aligning to TRBD1. The CDR3 runs to 16 residues. Germline lookup yields CDR1 MNHEY and CDR2 SMNVEV (reference sequence). V was pared by 5 bases and J by 3 bases, with 10 bases of the junction left unmatched. The CDR3 nucleotides read TGTGCCAGCAGTAGGGTTGGAGGACAGGCCAATCAGCCCCAGCATTTT. Its translation is CASSRVGGQANQPQHF.

The rearrangement uses TRBV13 and TRBJ2-1; 7 positions match TRBD2. Germline V gives CDR1 PRHDT, CDR2 FYEKMQ (reference sequence). The CDR3 is made up of 16 amino acids. V lost 2 bases and J lost 5; bases outside the gene matches: 9. CDR3: CASSLSGAALHNEQFF. CDR3 in DNA: TGTGCCAGCAGCTTAAGCGGGGCAGCACTTCACAATGAGCAGTTCTTC. Combining the CDR3 with reference TRBV13 and TRBJ2-1 gives the whole variable domain AAGVIQSPRHLIKEKRETATLKCYPIPRHDTVYWYQQGPGQDPQFLISFYEKMQSDKGSIPDRFSAQQFSDYHSELNMSSLELGDSALYFCASSLSGAALHNEQFFGPGTRLTVL.

This clone was recorded a few times. V gene TRBV11-1 combines with J gene TRBJ1-1; maybe TRBD1 (5 bases). Germline V gives CDR1 SGHAT, CDR2 FQDESV (reference sequence). CDR3 length equals 14 residues. V was shortened by 3 bases and J by 3 bases, with 11 bases between the two germline ends. CDR3 coding DNA: TGTGCCAGCAGCTTGGGACCGGGGGACACTGAAGCTTTCTTT. Protein: CASSLGPGDTEAFF.

The chain carries TRBV27 and TRBJ1-2; D is perhaps TRBD1 (5 bases). This CDR3 has 14 amino acids. V was trimmed by 6 bases and J by 6 bases, leaving 17 bases between them. From germline, CDR1 is MNHEY and CDR2 SMNVEV (reference sequence). The CDR3 sequence is CASRNEGALNGYTF. The DNA for the CDR3 is TGTGCCAGCAGGAACGAAGGGGCTTTAAATGGCTACACCTTC.

V gene TRBV4-2 combines with J gene TRBJ2-7; 13 nucleotides agree with TRBD2. CDR1 is LGHNA, CDR2 YNFKEQ, per germline. The CDR3 covers 18 residues. V was pared by 1 base and J by 4 bases, with 10 bases of the junction left unmatched. The CDR3 region is CASSQGLAGGRRAYEQYF. CDR3 coding DNA: TGTGCCAGCAGCCAAGGACTAGCGGGAGGCCGTAGAGCTTACGAGCAGTACTTC.

The V gene is TRBV7-2, the J gene TRBJ2-7; a possible D gene is TRBD2 (6 bases). Germline CDR1 and CDR2: SGHTA and FQGNSA. CDR3 size: 15 residues. Trimming pared 5 bases from V and 2 bases from J, leaving 16 bases between. DNA of the CDR3: TGTGCCAGCAGCGTCCGGGACTCGGCCGCCTACGAGCAGTACTTC. Translated: CASSVRDSAAYEQYF.

CDR3 sequence: CASSFIDSQETQYF. Here the CDR3 DNA reads TGTGCCAGCAGTTTTATCGACAGCCAAGAGACCCAGTACTTC. The J gene is TRBJ2-5, the V gene TRBV27; possible D gene TRBD1, 5 bases. This CDR3 region has 14 residues. Trimming pared 3 bases from V and 1 base from J, leaving 9 bases between. From germline, CDR1 is MNHEY and CDR2 SMNVEV (reference sequence).

The sample holds a few counts of this clone. The chain joins TRBV20-1 to TRBJ1-1; possibly TRBD1 for D (5 bases). V was clipped by 3 bases and J by 7 bases, with 9 bases between them. Looked up from germline, CDR1 is DFQATT and CDR2 is SNEGSKA (reference sequence). The CDR3 runs 11 residues. The chain's CDR3 is CSARRDGEAFF. Written as DNA, the CDR3 is TGCAGTGCTAGGCGGGACGGTGAAGCTTTCTTT.

The CDR3 DNA follows: TGTGCCATCAGTGAAGACAGTCAAGTGAACACCATATATTTT. Translation: CAISEDSQVNTIYF. V is TRBV10-3 and J is TRBJ1-3, with D possibly TRBD1 on 5 matching bases. Per the germline V gene, CDR1 is ENHRY and CDR2 is SYGVKD. This CDR3 contains 14 residues. V lost 3 bases, J lost 7 bases, and 13 bases lay in between.

CDR3 in amino acids: CASSLVKGDYTF. The DNA for the CDR3 is TGTGCCAGCAGCCTCGTAAAAGGGGACTACACCTTC. The gene calls are TRBV5-6 and TRBJ1-2, with D perhaps TRBD1 (5 bases). The germline V and J ends were trimmed by 4 bases and 10 bases, with 14 bases remaining between them. The CDR3 runs 12 residues. CDR1 is SGHDT and CDR2 is YYEEEE in the germline V gene.

The gene calls are TRBV4-3 and TRBJ2-5, with D possibly being TRBD1 (6 bases). Trimming stripped 0 bases from V and 3 bases from J, with 17 bases between. The CDR3 runs to 17 residues. In germline, CDR1 is LGHNA, CDR2 YSLEER. CDR3 sequence: CASSQEFLAGGKETQYF. The CDR3 nucleotides are TGCGCCAGCAGCCAAGAATTTTTAGCTGGGGGCAAAGAGACCCAGTACTTC.

This clone was seen a handful of times. V is TRBV6-6 and J is TRBJ2-1; 7 bases agree with TRBD1. The V and J ends lost 5 bases and 6 bases, in that order; junction bases with no gene match: 4. This CDR3 is built from 13 residues. CDR1 MNHNY and CDR2 SVGAGI come from the germline V gene (reference sequence). The CDR3: CASSPDRRNEQFF. The CDR3 coding sequence is TGTGCCAGCAGTCCGGACAGGCGCAATGAGCAGTTCTTC.

The sample holds one count of this clone. The chain couples TRBV5-1 to TRBJ1-1, with D possibly TRBD1 on 6 matching bases. CDR1 SGHRS and CDR2 YFSETQ come from the germline V gene. CDR3 length equals 14 residues. With 1 base removed from V and 2 bases from J, the gap between germline ends came to 9 bases. The CDR3 DNA is TGCGCCAGCAGCTTGACAGGGATTAACACTGAAGCTTTCTTT. It encodes CASSLTGINTEAFF. The whole variable domain, remainder taken from reference TRBV5-1 and TRBJ1-1, is KAGVTQTPRYLIKTRGQQVTLSCSPISGHRSVSWYQQTPGQGLQFLFEYFSETQRNKGNFPGRFSGRQFSNSRSEMNVSTLELGDSALYLCASSLTGINTEAFFGQGTRLTVV.

The rearrangement links TRBV27 to TRBJ2-1; 8 positions match TRBD2. The CDR3 length is 16 residues. The germline V gene has CDR1 MNHEY and CDR2 SMNVEV (reference sequence). V shed 7 bases, J shed 0 bases, and the junction held 8 bases outside the gene matches. The CDR3 sequence is CASIANGLASYNEQFF. The CDR3 DNA reads TGTGCCAGCATCGCAAACGGACTAGCCTCCTACAATGAGCAGTTCTTC.

The genes are TRBV27 and TRBJ2-1; TRBD1 agrees at 9 bases. V shed 8 bases and J 8 bases; nucleotides not matched to a gene: 10. There are 14 residues in the CDR3. CDR1 is MNHEY and CDR2 is SMNVEV in the germline V gene (reference sequence). The CDR3 DNA reads as TGTGCCAGCCGCCGGGAAACAGGGGGCCATGAGCAGTTCTTC. Amino acids: CASRRETGGHEQFF.

The V and J genes are TRBV5-1 and TRBJ2-2; possible D gene TRBD2, 6 bases. The CDR3 length is 17 residues. V lost 0 bases, J lost 6 bases, and 18 bases lay in between. Germline CDR1 reads SGHRS; CDR2 reads YFSETQ. The CDR3 DNA reads TGCGCCAGCAGCTTGGCCATCCGGGAGACCAGGGCCGGGGAGCTGTTTTTT. Its protein is CASSLAIRETRAGELFF.

The chain couples TRBV27 to TRBJ2-5; D not resolved. The CDR3 loop spans 14 amino acids. Germline CDR1 reads MNHEY; CDR2 reads SMNVEV (reference sequence). With 4 bases removed from V and 2 bases from J, the gap between germline ends came to 11 bases. The CDR3 coding sequence is TGTGCCAGCAGTTCAGAAAGAGGACAAGAGACCCAGTACTTC. This gives the protein CASSSERGQETQYF.